This note documents a single T cell receptor (beta chain) sequence. The sample originates from a study of blood T cell repertoires in COVID-19. Study background: Acute-phase and convalescent COVID-19 samples originated in the United States, Italy and Spain. The cDNA or gDNA used as material had been derived from T cells, B-cell-depleted T cells, or PBMCs.

Assay used: immunoSEQ multiplex PCR; TCRdb lists only in-frame clones, some missing. The profile shows some 250,000 clones, around 89% of them singletons. The CDR3 is made up of 15 amino acids. V shed 0 bases and J 3 bases; nucleotides not matched to a gene: 4. CDR1 and CDR2 from the germline V gene are SGHRS and YFSETQ. Everyone who took part was roughly 18 to 90 years old, and they came from about 25 US areas. Participants had their cohort set by participant-reported clinical history. The TCR originated in a man between 40 and 49 years old who had recovered from COVID-19. The chain joins TRBV5-1 to TRBJ2-7; TRBD1 matches 9 bases. The sample taken for sequencing was PBMCs or T cells enriched from blood (not recorded which). The CDR3 is CASSLVGQGRYEQYF. CDR3 sequence (DNA): TGCGCCAGCAGCTTGGTGGGACAGGGCCGCTACGAGCAGTACTTC. The complete variable domain, with remaining parts taken from reference TRBV5-1 and TRBJ2-7, reads KAGVTQTPRYLIKTRGQQVTLSCSPISGHRSVSWYQQTPGQGLQFLFEYFSETQRNKGNFPGRFSGRQFSNSRSEMNVSTLELGDSALYLCASSLVGQGRYEQYFGPGTRLTVT.